The present entry profiles one TCR beta chain with its context. Its antigen is still unknown. The CDR3 extends over 13 amino acids. CDR1 SGHRS and CDR2 YFSETQ come from the germline V gene. Measured with immunoSEQ multiplex PCR; TCRdb has only the in-frame clones, and not every one. The data hold under 2,500 clones, with approximately 55% observed a single time. The sample comes from a study of STAT3 mutations in large granular lymphocyte leukemia. Study-level points and caveats: Some patients had persisting codominant clonotypes that could mask small clones. Suggested: STAT3 mutation was not the ancestral event for these clonal expansions. In about 30% of the 18 patients, new TCR clonotypes emerged after therapy. Clonal expansion was inferred from other time points because no sample existed at each clone's first appearance. At least one immunodominant TCR beta clonotype appeared in every T-cell large granular lymphocyte leukemia patient.

The TCR sequence derives from a man between 60 and 75 years old with T-cell large granular lymphocyte leukemia. Some clones in this sample may be carry-over from other donors' samples. The chain employs TRBV5-1 and TRBJ2-5, with D uncertain. Gene TRBJ2-7 matches the end of the DNA better, so the J call may be wrong. The specimen sequenced was peripheral blood mononuclear cells. The CDR3 spells CASSFDFNYEQYF. DNA of the CDR3: TGCGCCAGCAGCTTTGACTTTAACTACGAGCAGTACTTC.